What follows is one T cell receptor beta chain and its context. The sample comes from a study of PD-1 blockade in mismatch repair-deficient tumors. The CDR3 totals 18 residues. The V and J ends lost 1 base and 6 bases, in that order; junction bases with no gene match: 10. In germline, CDR1 is MGHRA, CDR2 YSYEKL. The table came from immunoSEQ multiplex PCR; TCRdb's copy has only in-frame clones and leaves some out. The sample comprises 35,000 to 40,000 clones, roughly three quarters of which are singletons, and about 20% rests with the top ten. The chain links TRBV4-1 to TRBJ2-2; TRBD2 matches 11 bases. The TCR sequence derives from an adult with mismatch repair-deficient cancer. The source was peripheral blood, collected 4 weeks after starting pembrolizumab. The CDR3 nucleotides are TGCGCCAGCAGCCAAGTCGCGACACTAGCGGGAGAAGCCGGGGAGCTGTTTTTT. Amino acids: CASSQVATLAGEAGELFF.